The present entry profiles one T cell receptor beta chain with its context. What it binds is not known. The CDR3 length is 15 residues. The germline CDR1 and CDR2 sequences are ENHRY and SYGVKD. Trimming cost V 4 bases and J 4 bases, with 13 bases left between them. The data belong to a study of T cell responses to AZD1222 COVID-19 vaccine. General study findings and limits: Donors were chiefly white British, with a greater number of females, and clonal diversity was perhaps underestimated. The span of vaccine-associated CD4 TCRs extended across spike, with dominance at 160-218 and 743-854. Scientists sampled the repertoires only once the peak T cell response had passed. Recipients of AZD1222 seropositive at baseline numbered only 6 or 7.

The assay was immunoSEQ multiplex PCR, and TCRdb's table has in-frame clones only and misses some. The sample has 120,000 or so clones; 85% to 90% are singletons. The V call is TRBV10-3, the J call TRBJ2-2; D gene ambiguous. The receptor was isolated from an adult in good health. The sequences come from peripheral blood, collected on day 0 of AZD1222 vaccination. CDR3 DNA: TGTGCCATCAGTGGGCAGCCGATGGGCACCGGGGAGCTGTTTTTT. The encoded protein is CAISGQPMGTGELFF.